This T cell receptor (beta chain) appears in the sequencing data of a study of beta chain features in type 1 diabetes. Sorting that relied on CD45RO/CCR7/CD25/CD127/CD95/CD27 yielded CD4+ naive, central memory, regulatory and stem cell-like memory cells. Findings and caveats of the study: Insertion counts at VDJ junctions were lower in type 1 diabetes patients, who also showed more deletions there. Moderate yet significant TCRB CDR3 shortening was seen in Type 1 diabetes patients in all four CD4+ subsets. Cells with high TCR expression could be over-represented when cDNA is sequenced.

Expressed TCRB transcripts were sequenced because the isolated RNA had all been reverse transcribed beforehand. Sequencing used immunoSEQ multiplex PCR; TCRdb keeps in-frame clones, though not all of them. The sample holds under 300,000 clones; 14% are singletons and the top ten take about 0.018%. In regard to this clone: Antigen unknown.

The sequencing sample was made of naive CD4+ T cells from blood. This TCR was recovered from a man between 25 and 39 years old with type 1 diabetes.

The CDR3, as DNA: TGTGCCATCAGTGGTAGTAGCGGGATGGCCGGGGAGCTGTTTTTT. Amino acids: CAISGSSGMAGELFF. The V gene is TRBV10-3, the J gene TRBJ2-2, with TRBD2 identical over 8 bases. Germline V lookup: CDR1 ENHRY, CDR2 SYGVKD. CDR3 length equals 15 residues. Trimming at V came to 4 bases and at J to 6 bases, leaving 7 bases not matched to a gene.